The source of this T cell receptor (beta chain) is a study of shared clonotypes between healthy human individuals. Partitioning of CD4+ cells yielded a CD45RA+ naive subset and a CD45RA-negative memory subset. General observations from the study: In having few donors, the study represented limited genetic and exposure-history diversity. It was observed that approximately 5% of naive CD4 clonotypes were shared across a handful of donors. Despite large depth, rarefaction showed incomplete sorted-subset sequencing.

CDR1 is MNHEY and CDR2 is SMNVEV in the germline V gene (reference sequence). After removal of 1 base from V and 6 bases from J, the junction contained 3 bases not matched to a gene. This CDR3 has 15 residues. Concerning this clone itself: Antigen specificity is unknown.

The protocol was immunoSEQ multiplex PCR, while the TCRdb copy is restricted to in-frame clones and leaves out a portion. The data contain hundreds of thousands of clones, approximately 74% of them seen just once; the ten biggest clones take up 1.5% to 2%. The sequenced sample was memory CD4+ T cells sorted from blood. The subset was: CD45RA-negative fraction. V is TRBV27 and J is TRBJ2-4; 10 nucleotides agree with TRBD2. This sequence originates from a woman in her thirties in good health. The CDR3 loop reads CASSLWGTSVNIQYF. The CDR3, as DNA: TGTGCCAGCAGTTTATGGGGGACTAGCGTAAACATTCAGTACTTC.